Listed below are T cell receptor beta chains from one sample, sequenced in a study of cytomegalovirus exposure and HLA in healthy donors. TCRdb keeps only in-frame clones here, not all; method: immunoSEQ multiplex PCR. The table has roughly 120,000 clones, 65% to 75% seen once. The sample comprised PBMCs. Receptor source: a woman in her thirties or forties in good health and CMV-seropositive. Each CDR3 is given with its conserved first and last residue. A D gene is named only where the DNA matches it firmly. Size tells how often a clone was seen (once, few, many) or the class of an expanded clone, and some rows leave it out.

abundance: -; len: 14; v_gene: TRBV9; j_gene: TRBJ2-5; d_gene: TRBD2; CDR3nt: TGTGCCAGCAGCGCTCCACTAGCGGGAGAGACCCAGTACTTC; CDR3aa: CASSAPLAGETQYF
abundance: -; len: 13; v_gene: TRBV29-1; j_gene: TRBJ1-1; d_gene: -; CDR3nt: TGCAGCGTTAATGTACATCCGGGCACTGAAGCTTTCTTT; CDR3aa: CSVNVHPGTEAFF
abundance: -; len: 15; v_gene: TRBV7-2; j_gene: TRBJ2-7; d_gene: TRBD1; CDR3nt: TGTGCCAGCAGCTACGGGACAGGGGGTGGGTACGAGCAGTACTTC; CDR3aa: CASSYGTGGGYEQYF
abundance: -; len: 13; v_gene: TRBV4-1; j_gene: TRBJ2-7; d_gene: TRBD1; CDR3nt: TGCGCCAGCAGCCCCTACAGGGGGCGCGGGCAGTACTTC; CDR3aa: CASSPYRGRGQYF
abundance: -; len: 11; v_gene: TRBV4-3; j_gene: TRBJ2-1; d_gene: -; CDR3nt: TGCGCCAGCAGCCTGGGAGATGAGCAGTTCTTC; CDR3aa: CASSLGDEQFF
abundance: few; len: 15; v_gene: TRBV9; j_gene: TRBJ2-1; d_gene: -; CDR3nt: TGTGCCAGCAGCGTAGGGTCTTCTCCCCGGGGTGAGCAGTTCTTC; CDR3aa: CASSVGSSPRGEQFF
abundance: -; len: 14; v_gene: TRBV27; j_gene: TRBJ1-2; d_gene: TRBD1; CDR3nt: TGTGCCAGCAGTACGACAGGGGGTCGTCATGGCTACACCTTC; CDR3aa: CASSTTGGRHGYTF
abundance: few; len: 14; v_gene: TRBV19; j_gene: TRBJ2-2; d_gene: -; CDR3nt: TGTGCCAGTGTGCTCGGTAGGAACACCGGGGAGCTGTTTTTT; CDR3aa: CASVLGRNTGELFF
abundance: -; len: 16; v_gene: TRBV7-2; j_gene: TRBJ1-4; d_gene: -; CDR3nt: TGTGCCAGCAGCTTAGCTTCTACAGGGCTGGAAGAAAAACTGTTTTTT; CDR3aa: CASSLASTGLEEKLFF
abundance: -; len: 13; v_gene: TRBV30; j_gene: TRBJ2-5; d_gene: -; CDR3nt: TGTGCCTGGAGTTTGAAGGGAGGACAGACCCAGTACTTC; CDR3aa: CAWSLKGGQTQYF
abundance: -; len: 15; v_gene: TRBV7-9; j_gene: TRBJ2-3; d_gene: -; CDR3nt: TGTGCCAGCAGCTTAGCCGTGTCTAGCACAGATACGCAGTATTTT; CDR3aa: CASSLAVSSTDTQYF
abundance: few; len: 14; v_gene: TRBV28; j_gene: TRBJ2-2; d_gene: TRBD2; CDR3nt: TGTGCCAGCAGGACTAGCGGGAGGGCCGGGGAGCTGTTTTTT; CDR3aa: CASRTSGRAGELFF
abundance: -; len: 16; v_gene: TRBV27; j_gene: TRBJ2-1; d_gene: TRBD2; CDR3nt: TGTGCCAGCAGTTCGCCCGGGACTAGCGGGAGTAATGAGCAGTTCTTC; CDR3aa: CASSSPGTSGSNEQFF
abundance: few; len: 16; v_gene: TRBV5-1; j_gene: TRBJ1-2; d_gene: TRBD1; CDR3nt: TGCGCCAGCACCCTTACGGGGACAGGATTTAACTATGGCTACACCTTC; CDR3aa: CASTLTGTGFNYGYTF
abundance: once; len: 17; v_gene: TRBV19; j_gene: TRBJ2-2; d_gene: TRBD2; CDR3nt: TGTGCCAGTAGCTTCCTCGGGATGCGGGAGGGCCGCGGGGAGCTGTTTTTT; CDR3aa: CASSFLGMREGRGELFF
abundance: -; len: 13; v_gene: TRBV19; j_gene: TRBJ2-7; d_gene: -; CDR3nt: TGTGCCACCAGGACCGACAGGCAGGGCGAGCAGTACTTC; CDR3aa: CATRTDRQGEQYF
abundance: -; len: 14; v_gene: TRBV6-1; j_gene: TRBJ1-5; d_gene: -; CDR3nt: TGTGCCAGCAGTGAAGCAAGCAGCAATCAGCCCCAGCATTTT; CDR3aa: CASSEASSNQPQHF
abundance: -; len: 12; v_gene: TRBV7-9; j_gene: TRBJ2-5; d_gene: -; CDR3nt: TGTGCCAGCAGCTTATTAGTAGAGACCCAGTACTTC; CDR3aa: CASSLLVETQYF
abundance: -; len: 15; v_gene: TRBV18; j_gene: TRBJ2-1; d_gene: TRBD2; CDR3nt: TGTGCCAGCTCACCAGGCGGGGGACCCTACAATGAGCAGTTCTTC; CDR3aa: CASSPGGGPYNEQFF
abundance: -; len: 17; v_gene: TRBV9; j_gene: TRBJ2-5; d_gene: TRBD2; CDR3nt: TGTGCCAGCAGCGACGGTCTTAGCGGGGGGGCCCAGGAGACCCAGTACTTC; CDR3aa: CASSDGLSGGAQETQYF